These 20 T cell receptor beta chains came from one sample sequenced in a study of cytomegalovirus exposure and HLA in healthy donors (dated by TCRdb to the late 2010s). The method was the immunoSEQ multiplex PCR assay. For the multiplex PCR, a mixture combining 60 forward primers for TCR Vbeta segments and 13 reverse primers for TCR Jbeta segments was used. TCRdb obtained this table from immuneACCESS and retained in-frame rearrangements with V and J assigned. These tables miss some clones; where compared with another copy, unresolved V genes account for less than half of the shortfall, and the remainder is unexplained. The sample has 150,000 to 160,000 clones on record, approximately 80% of them singletons. Of the sample, over 3% is held by the ten largest clones. Sequencing was carried out using PBMCs. These receptor sequences come from a woman aged 40 to 50 in good health and CMV-seronegative.

This clone has more than one count but fewer than ten. The V gene is TRBV5-4, the J gene TRBJ2-1; maybe TRBD1 (6 bases). Germline V lookup: CDR1 SGHNT, CDR2 YYREEE (reference sequence). V gave up 2 bases and J gave up 15 bases, with 18 bases separating them. The CDR3 is 13 amino acids. The CDR3 sequence: CASSLGGVMVPFF. The CDR3 DNA sequence: TGTGCCAGCAGCTTAGGGGGTGTCATGGTTCCGTTCTTC.

The rearrangement joins TRBV5-1 to TRBJ2-7, with TRBD1 identical over 8 bases. The CDR3 consists of 15 residues. Germline CDR1 SGHRS, CDR2 YFSETQ. With V trimmed by 4 bases and J by 5 bases, 11 bases remained unmatched. The CDR3 nucleotides are TGCGCCAGCAGCCCGAATATTGGACAGGGCCACGAGCAGTACTTC. It specifies CASSPNIGQGHEQYF.

The chain joins TRBV28 to TRBJ1-5; D unresolved. Trimming left V 5 bases short and J 1 base short, with 12 bases between. The CDR3 runs to 15 residues. Per germline, CDR1 MDHEN and CDR2 SYDVKM. The chain's CDR3 is CASSLSLVSNQPQHF. Written as DNA, the CDR3 is TGTGCCAGCAGTCTATCTCTTGTGAGCAATCAGCCCCAGCATTTT. The whole variable domain, filled in from reference TRBV28 and TRBJ1-5, reads DVKVTQSSRYLVKRTGEKVFLECVQDMDHENMFWYRQDPGLGLRLIYFSYDVKMKEKGDIPEGYSVSREKKERFSLILESASTNQTSMYLCASSLSLVSNQPQHFGDGTRLSIL.

This chain connects TRBV7-6 to TRBJ1-4; D perhaps matches TRBD1 (5 bases). Germline lookup yields CDR1 SGHVS and CDR2 FNYEAQ. This CDR3 contains 14 residues. V was trimmed by 2 bases and J by 8 bases, leaving 12 bases between them. The CDR3 sequence: CASSLYQGGEKLFF. The CDR3 DNA sequence: TGTGCCAGCAGCTTATACCAGGGTGGGGAAAAACTGTTTTTT.

The chain carries TRBV28 and TRBJ2-5, with 8 bases lining up with TRBD1. Germline V gives CDR1 MDHEN, CDR2 SYDVKM. Trimming at V came to 9 bases and at J to 4 bases, leaving 7 bases not matched to a gene. The CDR3 is 13 residues long. This CDR3 reads CASGQGGRETQYF. CDR3 DNA sequence: TGTGCCAGTGGACAGGGAGGAAGAGAGACCCAGTACTTC.

This clone was picked up a small number of times. The chain combines TRBV6-1 with TRBJ1-4; 8 nucleotides align to TRBD1. Trimming at V came to 10 bases and at J to 10 bases, leaving 8 bases not matched to a gene. The CDR3 has 12 amino acids. Per the germline V gene, CDR1 is MNHNS and CDR2 is SASEGT. CDR3 protein: CATSGGVGKLFF. In DNA, the CDR3 is TGTGCCACCTCAGGGGGCGTTGGAAAACTGTTTTTT.

V usage is TRBV6-1 and J usage is TRBJ1-5, with D tentatively TRBD1 (6 bases). V lost 4 bases to trimming and J lost 5 bases, with 21 bases between them. This CDR3 is 17 amino acids long. Looked up from germline, CDR1 is MNHNS and CDR2 is SASEGT. The CDR3 spells CASSAYHLDRSHQPQHF. The CDR3 coding sequence is TGTGCCAGCAGTGCTTACCACTTAGACAGGAGCCATCAGCCCCAGCATTTT.

This rearrangement joins TRBV6-1 to TRBJ2-7; tentative D call: TRBD1 (5 bases). The CDR3 has 14 residues. Trimming pared 4 bases from V and 2 bases from J, leaving 12 bases between. Germline values: CDR1 MNHNS, CDR2 SASEGT. The CDR3 region has the DNA TGTGCCAGCAGTGTTCGGAGACAGCCCTACGAGCAGTACTTC. It encodes CASSVRRQPYEQYF.

This clone was detected a few times. V and J are TRBV18 and TRBJ1-2; D not certain. V was pared by 2 bases and J by 4 bases, with 11 bases between. From germline, CDR1 is KGHSH and CDR2 LQKENI. The CDR3 contains 14 residues. Here the CDR3 reads CASSPLARLYGYTF. The CDR3 DNA reads as TGTGCCAGCTCACCATTGGCCCGACTCTATGGCTACACCTTC. Full variable domain (rest looked up from reference TRBV18 and TRBJ1-2): NAGVMQNPRHLVRRRGQEARLRCSPMKGHSHVYWYRQLPEEGLKFMVYLQKENIIDESGMPKERFSAEFPKEGPSILRIQQVVRGDSAAYFCASSPLARLYGYTFGSGTRLTVV.

The gene calls are TRBV4-2 and TRBJ1-5; a weak D match, TRBD1 (5 bases). V shed 3 bases and J shed 5 bases, with 20 bases lying between them. The CDR3 is made up of 17 amino acids. Per the germline V gene, CDR1 is LGHNA and CDR2 is YNFKEQ. CDR3 amino acids: CASSQTGPGGGDQPQHF. CDR3 bases: TGTGCCAGCAGCCAGACCGGGCCCGGGGGTGGGGATCAGCCCCAGCATTTT.

The sample holds a few counts of this clone. The chain employs TRBV6-1 and TRBJ2-3; D is undetermined. V was trimmed by 2 bases and J by 1 base, leaving 13 bases between them. This CDR3 is 16 amino acids long. Germline CDR1 reads MNHNS; CDR2 reads SASEGT. The CDR3 sequence is CASSELSDLRTDTQYF. In DNA form, the CDR3 reads TGTGCCAGCAGTGAATTGTCCGACTTACGCACAGATACGCAGTATTTT.

V and J are TRBV30 and TRBJ1-5; D may be TRBD1 (6 bases). V lost 0 bases and J 7 bases, leaving 13 bases between the germline ends. Germline values: CDR1 GTSNPN, CDR2 SVGIG (reference sequence). This CDR3 has 14 residues. The CDR3 reads CAWSVGSGDQPQHF. CDR3 DNA: TGTGCCTGGAGTGTAGGGTCAGGGGACCAGCCCCAGCATTTT.

The rearrangement links TRBV19 to TRBJ1-5; tentatively, D is TRBD1 (6 bases). Per germline, CDR1 LNHDA and CDR2 SQIVND (reference sequence). The V gene lost 0 bases and the J gene lost 5 bases, with 11 bases spanning the gap. This CDR3 contains 15 residues. CDR3 in amino acids: CASSIDRGRDQPQHF. The CDR3 nucleotides read TGTGCCAGTAGTATAGACAGGGGACGAGATCAGCCCCAGCATTTT.

The rearrangement uses TRBV18 and TRBJ1-6; perhaps TRBD1 as D (5 bases). The CDR3 spans 14 residues. V was shortened by 5 bases and J by 7 bases, with 12 bases between the two germline ends. Germline lookup yields CDR1 KGHSH and CDR2 LQKENI. The CDR3 region has the DNA TGTGCCAGCTCATTTGACAGAGTAAATTCACCCCTCCACTTT. It yields the protein CASSFDRVNSPLHF.

The CDR3 region has the DNA TGTGCCAGCAGCCGGACAGCGGGAGGAAACACCATATATTTT. Encoded protein: CASSRTAGGNTIYF. The chain is built from TRBV7-8 and TRBJ1-3; D perhaps matches TRBD1 (6 bases). Trimming cost V 5 bases and J 4 bases, with 12 bases left between them. The CDR3 spans 14 residues. Germline loops: CDR1 SGHVS, CDR2 FQNEAQ.

The rearrangement uses TRBV28 and TRBJ1-2, with 7 bases that match TRBD1. Losses at the gene ends were 3 bases for V and 7 bases for J; bases not matched to a gene: 5. This CDR3 spans 13 amino acids. The germline V gene encodes CDR1 MDHEN and CDR2 SYDVKM. This CDR3 is CASSFRGRFGYTF. The CDR3 coding sequence is TGTGCCAGCAGTTTTAGGGGGCGGTTTGGCTACACCTTC.

The chain has TRBV15 and TRBJ2-4, with D possibly matching TRBD1 (6 bases). The CDR3 totals 15 residues. V was trimmed by 1 base and J by 8 bases, leaving 15 bases between them. Per germline, CDR1 LNHNV and CDR2 YYDKDF (reference sequence). This chain's CDR3 is CATSRVDSNRDIQYF. In DNA, the CDR3 is TGTGCCACCAGCAGAGTGGACAGCAATAGGGACATTCAGTACTTC.

The chain links TRBV6-4 to TRBJ2-3; perhaps TRBD2 as D (5 bases). This CDR3 contains 16 residues. V gave up 0 bases and J gave up 2 bases, with 12 bases separating them. The germline V gene has CDR1 MRHNA and CDR2 SNTAGT. CDR3 nucleotides: TGTGCCAGCAGTGACTCCCCGGGATATTTCACAGATACGCAGTATTTT. Translating it yields CASSDSPGYFTDTQYF.

V and J are TRBV30 and TRBJ1-1; a weak D match, TRBD1 (5 bases). Germline CDR1 is GTSNPN and CDR2 is SVGIG (reference sequence). This CDR3 is built from 13 residues. V gave up 3 bases and J gave up 4 bases, with 12 bases separating them. This chain's CDR3 is CAWRPTGGTEAFF. The CDR3 DNA reads as TGTGCCTGGAGGCCGACGGGGGGCACTGAAGCTTTCTTT.

The V and J genes are TRBV2 and TRBJ1-4, with no clear D. V shed 7 bases and J shed 7 bases, with 10 bases lying between them. This CDR3 contains 12 residues. CDR1 is SNHLY and CDR2 is FYNNEI in the germline V gene. CDR3 in DNA: TGTGCCAGCAAGGCGGGCGGTGAAAAACTGTTTTTT. This encodes CASKAGGEKLFF.